The present T cell receptor beta chain was sequenced within a study of T cell responses to AZD1222 COVID-19 vaccine. Study observations and caveats: Dominant at 160-218 and 743-854, vaccine-associated CD4 TCRs also spanned spike. No day 14 peak samples; only post-peak repertoires were characterized.

V was pared by 5 bases and J by 5 bases, with 12 bases between. The CDR3 is 14 amino acids. Germline V lookup: CDR1 SNHLY, CDR2 FYNNEI. This clone has more than one count but fewer than ten. Its antigen is unknown. Clones were read by immunoSEQ multiplex PCR, and TCRdb kept only the in-frame ones, dropping some. The sample holds around 83,000 clones; about 84% are singletons and the top ten take 8.5% to 9%. This receptor was obtained from an adult in good health. This sequence joins TRBV2 and TRBJ1-4; the D gene is possibly TRBD1 (6 bases). The source material was peripheral blood, sampled on day 0 of AZD1222 vaccination. The CDR3 loop is CASSQGSVNEKLFF. The CDR3 DNA follows: TGTGCCAGCAGTCAGGGGTCGGTGAATGAAAAACTGTTTTTT.